This is a list of T cell receptor beta chains from one sample in a study of T cell repertoires in cytomegalovirus infection. TCRdb reprocessed the reads via MiXCR and lists one record per CDR3 protein. The sample includes approximately 600,000 distinct CDR3 sequences, 40% of them seen just once. The antigens for these receptors are not known. The specimen comprised cultured PBMCs, sampled from culture after CMV antigen stimulation. Receptors were obtained from a human donor in good health (CMV status not recorded). Some clones in this sample may be carry-over from other donors' samples. Both conserved end residues are trimmed from each CDR3. A D gene is named only where the DNA matches it firmly. Clone size, where shown, is once, few, many, or a class for clones that have expanded.

v_gene	abundance	d_gene	j_gene	CDR3aa
TRBV12-3/TRBV12-4	.	TRBD2	TRBJ2-1	ASTPGLVNEQF
TRBV7-2	.	.	TRBJ1-6	ASSLRQDSPLH
TRBV11-2	.	.	TRBJ2-7	ASSYEGGYEQY
TRBV12-3/TRBV12-4	.	TRBD1	TRBJ2-1	ASSLRPGQGHNEQF
TRBV7-9	few	.	TRBJ1-6	ASSLGPSGYLNSPLH
TRBV11-2	.	TRBD2	TRBJ2-5	ASSLGASGSGQETQY
TRBV29-1	.	.	TRBJ1-1	SVQGEGTEAF
TRBV11-2	.	TRBD1	TRBJ1-1	ASSRTGGNTEAF
TRBV19	.	.	TRBJ2-3	ASSGVSGVDTQY
TRBV20-1	.	.	TRBJ2-2	SADSGLNTGELF
TRBV4-1	.	TRBD1	TRBJ2-7	ASSPRDSHVGLLVYEQY
TRBV28	once	.	TRBJ2-4	ASSPSGGLAKNIQY
TRBV6-1	.	.	TRBJ2-7	ASSEDLSRREQY
TRBV7-9	.	TRBD1	TRBJ1-4	ASSTGTGDEKLF
TRBV5-4	.	TRBD1	TRBJ1-1	ASSPRQGPNTEAF
TRBV19	few	TRBD1	TRBJ1-1	ASTGTGPRTEAF
TRBV20-1	.	.	TRBJ2-7	SARQGIIYEQY
TRBV7-2	many	.	TRBJ2-3	ASSLSPVTDTQY
TRBV12-3/TRBV12-4	few	.	TRBJ2-2	ASSLIQVAGELF
TRBV28	few	.	TRBJ1-1	ASSLLRTEAF
TRBV15	.	TRBD1	TRBJ2-1	ATSLTYRGIEYNEQF
TRBV7-9	many	TRBD2	TRBJ2-3	ASSSTSGRSDTQY